The 26 T cell receptor beta chains listed next were all sequenced from one sample in a study of metastatic and nonmetastatic thyroid tumors (dated by TCRdb to 2020 to 2021). No patient had received any treatment before thyroid surgery. Library preparation was by PCR. Sequencing was carried out with an Illumina HiSeq 4000. Clones were called with MiXCR by TCRdb after fastp trimmed the public reads at Q25, and only in-frame beta chains were retained. This sample has tens of thousands of clones in its table, and 36% of those were observed once. The biggest ten clones account for roughly 28% of the sample. Sequenced sample: tumor tissue. All receptors come from a female donor with papillary thyroid cancer or a benign thyroid nodule (not recorded which). Some clones in this sample may be carry-over from other donors' samples.

The CDR3 DNA reads as TGTGCCAGCAGCCAAGCTGGCGGAGGGGCCGATACGCAGTATTTT. Translation: CASSQAGGGADTQYF. The rearrangement uses TRBV4-2 and TRBJ2-3, with a weak D call TRBD2 (6 bases). The CDR3 totals 15 residues. Looked up from germline, CDR1 is LGHNA and CDR2 is YNFKEQ. Trimming shortened V by 1 base and J by 6 bases, and 14 bases separated the two germline ends.

The table lists this clone with a few counts. This rearrangement joins TRBV6-2 or TRBV6-3 to TRBJ1-2; unclear D gene. Trimming stripped 4 bases from V and 4 bases from J, with 4 bases between. Germline V lookup: CDR1 MNHEY, CDR2 SVGEGT. There are 11 residues in the CDR3. Here the CDR3 reads CASSFGYGYTF. CDR3 DNA sequence: TGTGCCAGCAGTTTCGGCTATGGCTACACCTTC.

This chain joins TRBV20-1 and TRBJ1-5; the D is unclear. V was pared by 0 bases and J by 0 bases, with 18 bases between. The germline CDR1 and CDR2 sequences are DFQATT and SNEGSKA (reference sequence). This CDR3 comprises 18 residues. The CDR3 DNA is TGCAGTGCTAGAGAAGGCGGCCGCCACCTATATAGCAATCAGCCCCAGCATTTT. This gives the protein CSAREGGRHLYSNQPQHF.

This clone was seen a handful of times. V gene TRBV6-2 or TRBV6-3 combines with J gene TRBJ2-7; the match to TRBD1 covers 7 bases. Trimming at V came to 2 bases and at J to 5 bases, leaving 3 bases not matched to a gene. The CDR3 runs 13 residues. The germline V gene encodes CDR1 MNHEY and CDR2 SVGEGT. CDR3 protein: CASSYNRGHEQYF. CDR3 bases: TGTGCCAGCAGTTACAACAGGGGACACGAGCAGTACTTC.

The genes are TRBV4-1 and TRBJ2-7; D uncertain. V was shortened by 4 bases and J by 3 bases, with 16 bases between the two germline ends. The germline V gene encodes CDR1 MGHRA and CDR2 YSYEKL. This CDR3 has 15 residues. DNA of the CDR3: TGCGCCAGCAGCCTCCTCCCGGCCGCCGGCTACGAGCAGTACTTC. The encoded protein is CASSLLPAAGYEQYF.

The chain employs TRBV7-2 and TRBJ1-6, with 9 bases aligning to TRBD1. The CDR3 consists of 14 residues. Germline CDR1 is SGHTA and CDR2 is FQGNSA. The J segment lost 8 bases and the V segment lost 4 bases, leaving 3 bases of the junction unmatched. In DNA, the CDR3 is TGTGCCAGCAGCTCCCGGGACAGGGATTCACCCCTCCACTTT. Its protein is CASSSRDRDSPLHF.

This clone was counted between two and nine times. The gene calls are TRBV6-1 and TRBJ2-7; D unclear. The V and J ends lost 5 bases and 7 bases respectively, with 15 bases between them. CDR1 and CDR2 from the germline V gene are MNHNS and SASEGT. The CDR3 has 13 residues. The CDR3 sequence is CASSRDSDREQYF. The DNA for the CDR3 is TGTGCCAGCAGTAGGGATTCGGATAGGGAGCAGTACTTC.

This clone came up a few times. The chain couples TRBV6-1 to TRBJ1-1, with 10 bases that match TRBD1. After removal of 3 bases from V and 1 base from J, the junction contained 8 bases not matched to a gene. CDR1 is MNHNS, CDR2 SASEGT, per germline. This CDR3 has 17 amino acids. The CDR3 loop reads CASSDRDRGLPNTEAFF. The CDR3 region has the DNA TGTGCCAGCAGTGACCGGGACAGGGGACTCCCGAACACTGAAGCTTTCTTT.

In this sample, this clone turned up many times. The genes are TRBV2 and TRBJ2-2; no firm D call. From germline, CDR1 is SNHLY and CDR2 FYNNEI. This CDR3 is built from 13 residues. V shed 7 bases and J shed 7 bases, with 13 bases lying between them. The CDR3 protein is CASIGRVSGELFF. The CDR3 nucleotides read TGTGCCAGCATAGGCCGAGTCAGCGGGGAGCTGTTTTTT.

This clone was recorded a few times. Within the sample, other DNA sequences also encode this same CDR3. The gene calls are TRBV5-1 and TRBJ1-1; possibly TRBD1 for D (5 bases). The CDR3 extends over 14 amino acids. V lost 0 bases and J lost 3, with 9 bases in between. Germline loops: CDR1 SGHRS, CDR2 YFSETQ. Here the CDR3 reads CASSLAGGYTEAFF. The DNA of the CDR3 is TGCGCCAGCAGCTTGGCGGGGGGTTACACTGAAGCTTTCTTT.

As DNA, the CDR3 is TGTGCCAGCAGTGAAGGTTCTCAGAGGCCCCAGCATTTT. Protein product: CASSEGSQRPQHF. The gene calls are TRBV6-1 and TRBJ1-5; D is undetermined. The V gene lost 1 base and the J gene lost 9 bases, with 10 bases spanning the gap. Germline V gene data show CDR1 as MNHNS and CDR2 as SASEGT. The CDR3 sequence is 13 residues long.

V and J are TRBV4-3 and TRBJ2-2, with 12 bases aligning to TRBD2. V dropped 6 bases and J dropped 6; count of bases not matched to a gene: 5. Germline V gene data show CDR1 as LGHNA and CDR2 as YSLEER. The CDR3 length is 15 residues. Here the CDR3 reads CASSRTSGTPGELFF. CDR3 in DNA: TGCGCCAGCAGTAGGACTAGCGGGACCCCCGGGGAGCTGTTTTTT.

The J gene is TRBJ2-7, the V gene TRBV4-1; D possibly uses TRBD1 or TRBD2 (7 bases each). V gave up 0 bases and J gave up 5 bases, with 14 bases separating them. The CDR3 has 15 amino acids. The germline V gene encodes CDR1 MGHRA and CDR2 YSYEKL. DNA for the CDR3: TGCGCCAGCAGCCAAGATGTGACAGGGAGGGACGAGCAGTACTTC. This encodes CASSQDVTGRDEQYF.

This rearrangement joins TRBV5-1 to TRBJ2-5; 9 bases are shared with TRBD2. The trim removed 6 bases at V and 2 bases at J, leaving 8 bases unmatched. CDR3 length equals 15 residues. Germline values: CDR1 SGHRS, CDR2 YFSETQ. CDR3 DNA: TGCGCCAGCATTAGGGGGACTAGCAGACAAGAGACCCAGTACTTC. Translated: CASIRGTSRQETQYF.

The chain combines TRBV6-1 with TRBJ2-3; tentative D call: TRBD1 (5 bases). Between the trimmed V and J ends, which lost 10 bases and 3 bases, there was a span of 14 bases. There are 13 residues in the CDR3. The V gene's germline CDR1 is MNHNS and CDR2 SASEGT. CDR3 residues: CATRQLVTDTQYF. CDR3 DNA: TGTGCCACCAGACAGTTGGTGACAGATACGCAGTATTTT.

The chain carries TRBV11-3 and TRBJ2-7; TRBD1 aligns across 7 bases. Trimming at V came to 4 bases and at J to 0 bases, leaving 6 bases not matched to a gene. Germline V CDR1 and CDR2: SGHNT, YENEEA. The CDR3 spans 15 residues. The DNA of the CDR3 is TGTGCCAGCAGCTCGGTCAGGGGGATCTCCTACGAGCAGTACTTC. Translation: CASSSVRGISYEQYF.

V gene TRBV29-1 combines with J gene TRBJ2-7; TRBD2 matches 11 bases. The V segment lost 0 bases and the J segment 3 bases; nucleotides outside the gene matches: 7. CDR1 and CDR2 from the germline V gene are SQVTM and ANQGSEA. The CDR3 contains 16 residues. The CDR3 spells CSVEDRGTSGGYEQYF. The CDR3 DNA follows: TGCAGCGTTGAAGATCGGGGGACTAGCGGAGGCTACGAGCAGTACTTC.

This clone was recorded a few times. V usage is TRBV27 and J usage is TRBJ2-3, with a weak D call TRBD1 (5 bases). The germline CDR1 and CDR2 sequences are MNHEY and SMNVEV (reference sequence). V was pared by 2 bases and J by 4 bases, with 10 bases between. The CDR3 sequence is 14 residues long. CDR3 sequence reads: CASSLQGMPDTQYF. The DNA for the CDR3 is TGTGCCAGCAGTTTACAGGGAATGCCAGATACGCAGTATTTT.

There are a few counts of this clone. Mismatch with germline at one junction end may stem from a read error. Other nucleotide sequences in the sample specify the same CDR3. This chain links TRBV6-1 with TRBJ2-2, with D unclear. This CDR3 is built from 12 residues. Germline lookup yields CDR1 MNHNS and CDR2 SASEGT. The CDR3 region has the DNA TGTGCCAGCAGCCCCACGGCCGGAGAGCTGTTTTTT. This gives the protein CASSPTAGELFF.

This clone has just a few counts. The chain recombines TRBV12-3 or TRBV12-4 with TRBJ2-3; D not resolved. Trimming removed 6 bases from V and 0 bases from J, with 13 bases in between. The CDR3 extends over 15 amino acids. The CDR3 DNA follows: TGTGCCAGCAGCCCGCCCCGTGGGAGCACAGATACGCAGTATTTT. Its protein product is CASSPPRGSTDTQYF.

The rearrangement uses TRBV19 and TRBJ1-2; 10 nucleotides line up with TRBD1. V shed 7 bases, J shed 1 base, and the junction held 12 bases outside the gene matches. The CDR3 covers 17 residues. Per germline, CDR1 LNHDA and CDR2 SQIVND (reference sequence). CDR3 sequence (DNA): TGTGCCAGTACCCATAGGGGGGACAGGGGTATTAACTATGGCTACACCTTC. Translated, it gives CASTHRGDRGINYGYTF.

The V call is TRBV19, the J call TRBJ2-1; D uncertain. This CDR3 spans 12 amino acids. From germline, CDR1 is LNHDA and CDR2 SQIVND (reference sequence). Deletions cut 5 bases from V and 7 bases from J, with 9 bases between. Here the CDR3 reads CASSPRPNEQFF. Here the CDR3 DNA reads TGTGCCAGTAGTCCCCGCCCGAATGAGCAGTTCTTC.

The rearrangement links TRBV6-5 to TRBJ1-3, with a tentative D call TRBD1 (6 bases). V gave up 0 bases and J gave up 3 bases, with 9 bases separating them. In germline, CDR1 is MNHEY, CDR2 SVGAGI. The CDR3 totals 15 residues. CDR3 bases: TGTGCCAGCAGTTACTCTAACAGGGTTGGAAACACCATATATTTT. Residues: CASSYSNRVGNTIYF.

This clone showed up just a few times. The chain links TRBV7-2 to TRBJ2-7; 12 bases are a match to TRBD1. CDR3 length equals 14 residues. CDR1 and CDR2 (germline): SGHTA, FQGNSA. V dropped 5 bases and J dropped 7; count of bases not matched to a gene: 6. In DNA form, the CDR3 reads TGTGCCAGCAGCCGGGGACAGGGGGCCCATGAGCAGTACTTC. This encodes CASSRGQGAHEQYF. The variable domain in full, completed from reference TRBV7-2 and TRBJ2-7, reads GAGVSQSPSNKVTEKGKDVELRCDPISGHTALYWYRQSLGQGLEFLIYFQGNSAPDKSGLPSDRFSAERTGGSVSTLTIQRTQQEDSAVYLCASSRGQGAHEQYFGPGTRLTVT.

This clone showed up just a few times. The V gene is TRBV27, the J gene TRBJ2-3; 8 nucleotides agree with TRBD2. V shed 6 bases, J shed 2 bases, and the junction held 10 bases outside the gene matches. The CDR3 contains 16 residues. From germline, CDR1 is MNHEY and CDR2 SMNVEV (reference sequence). The CDR3 DNA follows: TGTGCCAGCAGCCCCACACTAGCGGAATTCACAGATACGCAGTATTTT. This encodes CASSPTLAEFTDTQYF.

The V and J genes are TRBV28 and TRBJ2-1; 8 bases are shared with TRBD1. This CDR3 is built from 14 residues. Germline V gene lookup returns CDR1 MDHEN and CDR2 SYDVKM. Trimming cost V 6 bases and J 3 bases; bases outside gene matches: 4. The CDR3 is CASRRTGLYNEQFF. DNA of the CDR3: TGTGCCAGCAGGCGGACAGGGCTCTACAATGAGCAGTTCTTC. The entire variable domain, with the rest obtained from reference TRBV28 and TRBJ2-1, is as follows: DVKVTQSSRYLVKRTGEKVFLECVQDMDHENMFWYRQDPGLGLRLIYFSYDVKMKEKGDIPEGYSVSREKKERFSLILESASTNQTSMYLCASRRTGLYNEQFFGPGTRLTVL.